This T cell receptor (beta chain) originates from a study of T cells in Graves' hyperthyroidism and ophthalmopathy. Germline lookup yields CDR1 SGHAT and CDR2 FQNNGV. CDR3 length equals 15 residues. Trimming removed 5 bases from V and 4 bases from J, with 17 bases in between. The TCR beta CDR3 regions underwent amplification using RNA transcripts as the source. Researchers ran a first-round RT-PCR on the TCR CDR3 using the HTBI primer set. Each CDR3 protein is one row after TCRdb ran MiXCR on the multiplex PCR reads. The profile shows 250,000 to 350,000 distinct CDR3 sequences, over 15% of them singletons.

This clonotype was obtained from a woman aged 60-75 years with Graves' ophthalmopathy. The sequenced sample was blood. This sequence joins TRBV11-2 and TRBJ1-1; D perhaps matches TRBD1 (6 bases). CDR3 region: CASSPAWGQGTEAFF. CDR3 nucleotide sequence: TGTGCCAGCAGCCCAGCCTGGGGGCAGGGCACTGAAGCTTTCTTT.